Listed below are T cell receptor beta chains from one sample, sequenced in a study of vaccination and CD4 T cells after COVID-19. Using its own MiXCR run on the PCR reads, TCRdb lists one record per CDR3 protein. The sample records about 20,000 distinct CDR3 sequences, 45% to 60% being singletons. Antigens of these TCRs are unknown. Sequences were obtained from CD4+ T cells from blood, cultured in vitro. The receptor set was obtained from a human donor who had recovered from COVID-19. Each CDR3 is given with its conserved first and last residue. Fields, in order: clone size, D gene, V gene, J gene, CDR3 DNA, CDR3 protein. A D gene is named only where the DNA matches it firmly. The listing skips clone size in some rows; elsewhere it reads once, few, many or a size class.

-,TRBD1,TRBV20-1,TRBJ2-7,TGCAGTGCTAGGGGACAGGTGGCCGAGCAGTACTTC,CSARGQVAEQYF
few,-,TRBV6-1,TRBJ2-2,TGTGCCAGCGGGGGACGGACGAACACCGGGGAGCTGTTTTTT,CASGGRTNTGELFF
-,TRBD1,TRBV30,TRBJ1-2,TGTGCCTGGAGGCCTGACAGGGCCACATATGGCTACACCTTC,CAWRPDRATYGYTF
-,-,TRBV27,TRBJ1-3,TGTGCCAGCAGCCTGACAGGTCGGAATGGAAACACCATATATTTT,CASSLTGRNGNTIYF
-,TRBD1,TRBV6-5,TRBJ1-1,TGTGCCAGCAGTTACGGACAGGGGAGGAACACTGAAGCTTTCTTT,CASSYGQGRNTEAFF
-,TRBD2,TRBV20-1,TRBJ2-7,TGCAGTGCCGGGGAGGGGCGCACCCTTTCCAACGAGCAGTACTTC,CSAGEGRTLSNEQYF
-,TRBD2,TRBV5-4,TRBJ2-2,TGTGCCAGCAGCTTGGAGGGACTAGCGGGAAACACCGGGGAGCTGTTTTTT,CASSLEGLAGNTGELFF
-,TRBD1,TRBV6-2/TRBV6-3,TRBJ1-1,TGTGCCAGCAGTTCCATAGGGACAGGGGGCACTGAAGCTTTCTTT,CASSSIGTGGTEAFF
once,TRBD1,TRBV4-3,TRBJ2-2,TGCGCCAGCAGCCAAGCAGGGGGCCGGAACACCGGGGAGCTGTTTTTT,CASSQAGGRNTGELFF
few,TRBD1,TRBV20-1,TRBJ1-5,TGCAGTGCCAAGCCGGGGACAGGGGGTCAGCCCCAGCATTTT,CSAKPGTGGQPQHF
-,-,TRBV11-3,TRBJ2-6,TGTGCCAGCAGCTTTCAGGGAGGAGCTCTCTCTGGGGCCAACGTCCTGACTTTC,CASSFQGGALSGANVLTF
-,TRBD1,TRBV5-4,TRBJ1-6,TGTGCCAGCAACTTGGGACAGAGGAATTCACCCCTCCACTTT,CASNLGQRNSPLHF
-,-,TRBV18,TRBJ1-2,TGTGCCAGCTCACCGGGGGAGGCCTACTATGGCTACACCTTC,CASSPGEAYYGYTF
-,TRBD1,TRBV6-1,TRBJ1-4,TGTGCCAGCAGGCGGACAGGGTCGTCCGGAAAACTGTTTTTT,CASRRTGSSGKLFF
once,TRBD1,TRBV7-2,TRBJ1-4,TGTGCCAGCAGTTCAACAGGGGCGGGGTTCGAAAAACTGTTTTTT,CASSSTGAGFEKLFF
-,TRBD1,TRBV20-1,TRBJ1-1,TGCAGTGCTAGACCCGACAGGGTAAACACTGAAGCTTTCTTT,CSARPDRVNTEAFF
-,-,TRBV27,TRBJ2-5,TGTGCCAGCAGTTTCCGTGGGGAGACCCAGTACTTC,CASSFRGETQYF
-,-,TRBV20-1,TRBJ1-6,TGCAGTGCTAGGGAAAATTATAATTCACCCCTCCACTTT,CSARENYNSPLHF
once,-,TRBV5-1,TRBJ1-1,TGCGCCAGCAGCTTGGACGGCGTGGCGAACACTGAAGCTTTCTTT,CASSLDGVANTEAFF
-,-,TRBV10-3,TRBJ2-1,TGTGCCATCAGTGAGTGTGCTAACGGGTGTGAGCAGTTCTTC,CAISECANGCEQFF
-,-,TRBV23-1,TRBJ2-7,TGCGCCAGACCAGGGTTTTTGGTGGAGAACTACGAGCAGTACTTC,CARPGFLVENYEQYF
few,-,TRBV20-1,TRBJ1-2,TGCAGTGCTAGTTTGGGATTCTATGGCTACACCTTC,CSASLGFYGYTF
-,TRBD1,TRBV11-3,TRBJ2-2,TGTGCCAGCAGCTTCCGGGACAGGGGCACCGGGGAGCTGTTTTTT,CASSFRDRGTGELFF
few,-,TRBV7-2,TRBJ1-1,TGTGCCAGCAGCCGATCCGGGGCCCAAACTGAAGCTTTCTTT,CASSRSGAQTEAFF
-,-,TRBV9,TRBJ1-1,TGTGCCAGCAGCCAAAGCTCGAGGGACACTGAAGCTTTCTTT,CASSQSSRDTEAFF
-,TRBD2,TRBV6-1,TRBJ2-3,TGTGCCAGCGATCGACTAGCGGGTGACACAGATACGCAGTATTTT,CASDRLAGDTDTQYF
few,-,TRBV27,TRBJ2-1,TGTGCCAGCTCCCACGACTACCTGGGATACAATGAGCAGTTCTTC,CASSHDYLGYNEQFF
-,-,TRBV9,TRBJ1-6,TGTGCCAGCAGCGTAGGGGGAGGGAATTCACCCCTCCACTTT,CASSVGGGNSPLHF
-,TRBD1,TRBV10-1,TRBJ1-1,TGCGCCAGCAAAGAGACAGGGAGCACTGAAGCTTTCTTT,CASKETGSTEAFF
-,-,TRBV2,TRBJ1-2,TGTGCCAGCAGTGAACCCGGGCGCTATGGCTACACCTTC,CASSEPGRYGYTF
few,-,TRBV2,TRBJ1-1,TGTGCCAGCAGACTGGACACTGAAGCTTTCTTT,CASRLDTEAFF
-,-,TRBV5-4,TRBJ1-6,TGTGCCAGCAGCTCCCTAGGGTCTGATAATTCACCCCTCCACTTT,CASSSLGSDNSPLHF